The text below deals with one T cell receptor beta chain. This record belongs to a study of blood T cell repertoires in COVID-19. Sequenced by immunoSEQ multiplex PCR; TCRdb stores in-frame clones only, minus some. The sample carries about 200,000 clones, 81% recorded once. The germline gives CDR1 KGHSH, CDR2 LQKENI. The CDR3 covers 16 residues. Trimming removed 4 bases from V and 0 bases from J, with 13 bases in between. The sample consisted of peripheral blood. The receptor was derived from a woman aged 80 or older with acute or convalescent COVID-19. This sequence joins TRBV18 and TRBJ2-1; possible D gene TRBD1, 6 bases. The DNA for the CDR3 is TGTGCCAGCTCACAAACAGGGCCTAGCTCCTACAATGAGCAGTTCTTC. Translated: CASSQTGPSSYNEQFF.